Below are 27 T cell receptor beta chains sequenced from a single sample in a study of blood T cell repertoires in COVID-19. Only in-frame clones appear in the TCRdb table, and some are missing; sequencing was by immunoSEQ multiplex PCR. This sample has 240,000 or so clones; around 85% occur once, and the top ten carry about 3.3%. The sequenced sample consisted of PBMCs or T cells enriched from blood (not recorded which). The receptor source for this set is a woman in her forties with acute COVID-19.

This chain uses TRBV5-1 with TRBJ2-1; weak D call: TRBD1 (5 bases). V lost 6 bases and J lost 0, with 16 bases in between. The CDR3 is 16 amino acids. CDR1 is SGHRS and CDR2 is YFSETQ in the germline V gene. Written as DNA, the CDR3 is TGCGCCAGCAACCCCTTACAGGCAAACTCCTACAATGAGCAGTTCTTC. Its translation: CASNPLQANSYNEQFF.

The rearrangement links TRBV13 to TRBJ2-3; D may be TRBD1 (6 bases). Trimming pared 4 bases from V and 2 bases from J, leaving 10 bases between. CDR1 PRHDT and CDR2 FYEKMQ come from the germline V gene (reference sequence). CDR3 length: 14 residues. The CDR3 nucleotides are TGTGCCAGCAGCTCAGGACAGAACACAGATACGCAGTATTTT. It codes for CASSSGQNTDTQYF.

Here the CDR3 reads CASSQVSGVYGYTF. CDR3 nucleotide sequence: TGTGCCAGCAGCCAAGTAAGCGGTGTCTATGGCTACACCTTC. The chain employs TRBV3-1 (or the pseudogene TRBV3-2) and TRBJ1-2; D gene uncertain. This CDR3 contains 14 residues. Germline V gene sequence: CDR1 LGHDT, CDR2 YNNKEL (reference sequence). V lost 1 base and J 4 bases, leaving 10 bases between the germline ends.

In this sample, this clone turned up once. CDR3: CASSKMDRGYNSPLHF. As DNA, the CDR3 is TGTGCCAGTAGTAAAATGGACAGGGGTTATAATTCACCCCTCCACTTT. The gene calls are TRBV19 and TRBJ1-6; 9 nucleotides align to TRBD1. The V gene's germline CDR1 is LNHDA and CDR2 SQIVND (reference sequence). This CDR3 spans 16 amino acids. The V gene end was trimmed by 4 bases and the J gene end by 4 bases; junction bases not matched to a gene: 5. The full variable domain, completed using reference TRBV19 and TRBJ1-6, is DGGITQSPKYLFRKEGQNVTLSCEQNLNHDAMYWYRQDPGQGLRLIYYSQIVNDFQKGDIAEGYSVSREKKESFPLTVTSAQKNPTAFYLCASSKMDRGYNSPLHFGNGTRLTVT.

This sequence joins TRBV12-3 or TRBV12-4 and TRBJ1-2; tentative D call: TRBD1 (6 bases). The ends were cut back, 8 bases at V and 8 bases at J, with 18 bases in the middle. This CDR3 spans 13 amino acids. The chain's CDR3 is CASQKGDTDGYTF. The CDR3 DNA sequence: TGTGCCAGCCAAAAGGGGGATACTGACGGCTACACCTTC.

The V and J genes are TRBV9 and TRBJ2-1; TRBD1 might be the D (5 bases). V dropped 0 bases and J dropped 6 bases, with 13 bases sitting between them. This CDR3 is 15 amino acids long. Germline V gives CDR1 SGDLS, CDR2 YYNGEE. The CDR3: CASSVEQGLANEQFF. In DNA form, the CDR3 reads TGTGCCAGCAGCGTAGAGCAGGGTCTCGCCAATGAGCAGTTCTTC.

This clone occurred once. The chain carries TRBV18 and TRBJ2-3; 14 bases align to TRBD2. This CDR3 is 18 amino acids long. J lost 1 base, V lost 4 bases, and 7 bases had no gene match. The V gene's germline CDR1 is KGHSH and CDR2 LQKENI. CDR3 in amino acids: CASSQGLAGVEGTDTQYF. CDR3 nucleotides: TGTGCCAGCTCACAGGGACTAGCGGGAGTTGAGGGCACAGATACGCAGTATTTT.

This rearrangement joins TRBV6-9 to TRBJ1-5, with no clear D. V lost 5 bases and J lost 1, with 9 bases in between. CDR1 is MNHGY and CDR2 is SVAAGI in the germline V gene. This CDR3 is built from 14 residues. The CDR3 is CASSPFGSNQPQHF. CDR3 sequence (DNA): TGTGCCAGCAGTCCTTTCGGGAGCAATCAGCCCCAGCATTTT.

This chain connects TRBV7-2 to TRBJ2-2; TRBD2 matches 9 bases. V shed 1 base and J 0 bases; nucleotides not matched to a gene: 6. The CDR3 is made up of 18 amino acids. Germline V gene lookup returns CDR1 SGHTA and CDR2 FQGNSA. The CDR3 bases are TGTGCCAGCAGCTTAGTTGTACTAGCGGGCTCGAACACCGGGGAGCTGTTTTTT. Its translation: CASSLVVLAGSNTGELFF.

V is TRBV11-3 and J is TRBJ2-7; weak D call: TRBD2 (5 bases). CDR1 SGHNT and CDR2 YENEEA come from the germline V gene. V shed 3 bases and J shed 2 bases, with 11 bases lying between them. CDR3 length: 14 amino acids. In DNA form, the CDR3 reads TGTGCCAGCAGCTTCGGGATTTCGGCCTACGAGCAGTACTTC. Protein product: CASSFGISAYEQYF.

The chain uses TRBV2 and TRBJ2-7; no clear D. The CDR3 sequence is 13 residues long. Trimming took 6 bases from V and 0 from J, leaving 9 bases between them. CDR1 is SNHLY, CDR2 FYNNEI, per germline. The CDR3 DNA sequence: TGTGCCAGCAGCCCAGCGAGCTCCTACGAGCAGTACTTC. Protein: CASSPASSYEQYF.

The V gene is TRBV11-3, the J gene TRBJ1-2; TRBD1 might be the D (6 bases). V lost 5 bases and J lost 1, with 11 bases in between. The germline gives CDR1 SGHNT, CDR2 YENEEA. The CDR3 totals 14 residues. CDR3 amino acids: CASSATGYNYGYTF. In nucleotides, the CDR3 is TGTGCCAGCAGCGCGACAGGCTATAACTATGGCTACACCTTC.

The rearrangement joins TRBV2 to TRBJ2-7; maybe TRBD2 (6 bases). The V end lost 3 bases, the J end lost 2 bases, and 8 bases lay between the germline ends. Germline CDR1 and CDR2: SNHLY and FYNNEI. This CDR3 region has 13 residues. The chain's CDR3 is CASSEGGAYEQYF. The DNA for the CDR3 is TGTGCCAGCAGTGAGGGCGGGGCCTACGAGCAGTACTTC. Using reference TRBV2 and TRBJ2-7 for the parts outside the CDR3, the full variable domain is EPEVTQTPSHQVTQMGQEVILRCVPISNHLYFYWYRQILGQKVEFLVSFYNNEISEKSEIFDDQFSVERPDGSNFTLKIRSTKLEDSAMYFCASSEGGAYEQYFGPGTRLTVT.

This clone was observed once. The chain couples TRBV11-3 to TRBJ2-3; D is uncertain. From germline, CDR1 is SGHNT and CDR2 YENEEA. There are 13 residues in the CDR3. V lost 1 base to trimming and J lost 11 bases, with 13 bases between them. CDR3 sequence: CASSLVGQIMQYF. The CDR3 coding sequence is TGTGCCAGCAGCTTAGTGGGCCAGATCATGCAGTATTTT.

The V and J genes are TRBV11-3 and TRBJ2-2; 7 bases fit TRBD1. The V gene end was trimmed by 8 bases and the J gene end by 2 bases; junction bases not matched to a gene: 17. This CDR3 region has 18 residues. CDR1 is SGHNT and CDR2 is YENEEA in the germline V gene. For the CDR3, the DNA is TGTGCCAGCTTACTTTGGGGTAGGGGGCTCACAAACACCGGGGAGCTGTTTTTT. Its protein is CASLLWGRGLTNTGELFF.

The chain couples TRBV13 to TRBJ2-1; TRBD2 matches 9 bases. In germline, CDR1 is PRHDT, CDR2 FYEKMQ (reference sequence). The trim removed 5 bases at V and 4 bases at J, leaving 12 bases unmatched. CDR3 size: 17 residues. The CDR3 DNA reads as TGTGCCAGCAGCCTAAGGTCAGCGGGAGGCCGGTACAATGAGCAGTTCTTC. It is translated as CASSLRSAGGRYNEQFF.

The chain has TRBV7-9 and TRBJ1-1; D is unresolved. The CDR3 is made up of 15 amino acids. The V gene lost 1 base and the J gene lost 4 bases, with 13 bases spanning the gap. Germline CDR1 reads SEHNR; CDR2 reads FQNEAQ (reference sequence). The CDR3 protein is CASSLVGEVSTEAFF. The CDR3 bases are TGTGCCAGCAGCTTAGTGGGAGAGGTCAGCACTGAAGCTTTCTTT.

The chain combines TRBV5-4 with TRBJ2-7; D is possibly TRBD1 (5 bases). Germline V gene sequence: CDR1 SGHNT, CDR2 YYREEE (reference sequence). This CDR3 has 13 residues. The V and J ends lost 0 bases and 5 bases respectively, with 9 bases between them. This chain's CDR3 is CASSLVGENEQYF. The DNA for the CDR3 is TGTGCCAGCAGCTTGGTAGGGGAAAACGAGCAGTACTTC.

The V gene is TRBV6-5, the J gene TRBJ1-2, with D hard to call. CDR1 MNHEY and CDR2 SVGAGI come from the germline V gene. V lost 2 bases and J 0 bases, leaving 10 bases between the germline ends. The CDR3 length is 15 residues. The chain's CDR3 is CASSYGGTSNYGYTF. The CDR3 coding sequence is TGTGCCAGCAGTTACGGAGGAACTTCTAACTATGGCTACACCTTC.

The chain carries TRBV3-1 (or the pseudogene TRBV3-2) and TRBJ2-7, with TRBD2 matching 10 bases. CDR1 and CDR2 (germline): LGHDT, YNNKEL (reference sequence). J lost 6 bases, V lost 4 bases, and 9 bases had no gene match. This CDR3 region has 15 residues. CDR3: CASSPPSSGSVEQYF. The CDR3 DNA reads as TGTGCCAGCAGCCCCCCATCTAGCGGGAGTGTCGAGCAGTACTTC.

The chain carries TRBV14 and TRBJ1-1, with a possible D match to TRBD1 (6 bases). CDR1 and CDR2 from the germline V gene are SGHDN and FVKESK. The CDR3 contains 15 residues. V was cut by 2 bases and J by 4 bases, with 14 bases left in between. CDR3 protein: CASSQQTGFSTEAFF. The CDR3 DNA sequence: TGTGCCAGCAGCCAACAGACAGGTTTTAGCACTGAAGCTTTCTTT.

The chain carries TRBV12-2 and TRBJ2-3; TRBD2, the table's D call, lacks a check against the DNA. TRBV12-2 is classified as a pseudogene. This CDR3 is 17 amino acids long. Written as DNA, the CDR3 is TGTGCAAGTCGCTCGAATGGACTAGCGGGAGTGGTTAATACGCAGTATTTT. Its protein product is CASRSNGLAGVVNTQYF.

This clone was counted at least ten times. V usage is TRBV7-9 and J usage is TRBJ2-7, with 8 nucleotides matching TRBD1. CDR1 and CDR2 (germline): SEHNR, FQNEAQ (reference sequence). This CDR3 is built from 12 residues. Trimming cost V 5 bases and J 3 bases; bases outside gene matches: 0. The CDR3 sequence: CASSGTGYEQYF. The DNA of the CDR3 is TGTGCCAGCAGCGGGACAGGCTACGAGCAGTACTTC. The full variable domain, completed using reference TRBV7-9 and TRBJ2-7, is DTGVSQNPRHKITKRGQNVTFRCDPISEHNRLYWYRQTLGQGPEFLTYFQNEAQLEKSRLLSDRFSAERPKGSFSTLEIQRTEQGDSAMYLCASSGTGYEQYFGPGTRLTVT.

The chain uses TRBV5-5 and TRBJ1-1, with 8 bases lining up with TRBD1. This CDR3 region has 14 residues. The V segment lost 4 bases and the J segment 4 bases; nucleotides outside the gene matches: 6. Germline V gene data show CDR1 as SGHKS and CDR2 as YYEKEE (reference sequence). DNA of the CDR3: TGTGCCAGCAGCCTCCGACAGGGGCTCACTGAAGCTTTCTTT. Its protein is CASSLRQGLTEAFF.

The chain is built from TRBV6-9 and TRBJ2-1, with D possibly being TRBD2 (6 bases). The CDR3 has 19 residues. The germline V gene has CDR1 MNHGY and CDR2 SVAAGI. V gave up 2 bases and J gave up 0 bases, with 20 bases separating them. In nucleotides, the CDR3 is TGTGCCAGCAGTTATCTGGGGGAGGCTAGTGGGGCCTCCTACAATGAGCAGTTCTTC. Its protein product is CASSYLGEASGASYNEQFF.

The CDR3 coding sequence is TGCGCCAGCAGCCGGACTAGCGGGAACTACGAGCAGTACTTC. It encodes CASSRTSGNYEQYF. The chain carries TRBV5-1 and TRBJ2-7; TRBD2 matches 12 bases. The ends lost 4 bases at V and 3 bases at J; junction bases unmatched: 2. The CDR3 covers 14 residues. Germline CDR1 is SGHRS and CDR2 is YFSETQ. Complete variable domain (other parts from reference TRBV5-1 and TRBJ2-7): KAGVTQTPRYLIKTRGQQVTLSCSPISGHRSVSWYQQTPGQGLQFLFEYFSETQRNKGNFPGRFSGRQFSNSRSEMNVSTLELGDSALYLCASSRTSGNYEQYFGPGTRLTVT.

This clone was picked up one time. The genes are TRBV18 and TRBJ2-2; the match to TRBD2 covers 10 bases. This CDR3 comprises 14 residues. Germline CDR1 is KGHSH and CDR2 is LQKENI. With 4 bases clipped from V and 6 bases from J, the junction kept 2 bases outside the gene matches. The CDR3 reads CASSLGLAAGELFF. As DNA, the CDR3 is TGTGCCAGCTCACTTGGACTAGCGGCCGGGGAGCTGTTTTTT.